Following are 18 T cell receptor beta chains from one sample sequenced in a study of T-cell memory formation after mild COVID-19. TCRdb re-called the 5' RACE reads through MiXCR, storing one row per CDR3 protein. The table shows 350,000 to 500,000 distinct CDR3 sequences, with around 19% occurring only once. The sequenced sample was PBMCs or a T cell subset sorted from them (not recorded which). The source of these receptors is an adult woman who had mild COVID-19 (a few samples of this study predate the infection). Cell type and time point are not known.

This clonotype was seen more than once but under ten times. The chain carries TRBV14 and TRBJ1-2; D gene ambiguous. Trimming removed 4 bases from V and 2 bases from J, with 8 bases in between. The CDR3 is 13 amino acids. Germline assignment: CDR1 SGHDN and CDR2 FVKESK. The CDR3 DNA reads as TGTGCCAGCAGCCGGCCGGCAAACTATGGCTACACCTTC. It encodes CASSRPANYGYTF.

This clonotype has just a few counts. The V call is TRBV29-1, the J call TRBJ1-1; D gene ambiguous. Trimming shortened V by 6 bases and J by 0 bases, and 11 bases separated the two germline ends. The CDR3 has 13 residues. CDR1 is SQVTM, CDR2 ANQGSEA, per germline. CDR3 coding DNA: TGCAGCGTAGACACGACCCTGAACACTGAAGCTTTCTTT. Encoded protein: CSVDTTLNTEAFF. Combining the CDR3 with reference TRBV29-1 and TRBJ1-1 gives the whole variable domain SAVISQKPSRDICQRGTSLTIQCQVDSQVTMMFWYRQQPGQSLTLIATANQGSEATYESGFVIDKFPISRPNLTFSTLTVSNMSPEDSSIYLCSVDTTLNTEAFFGQGTRLTVV.

J is TRBJ2-3 and V is TRBV20-1, with a tentative D call TRBD2 (8 bases). CDR3 length equals 16 residues. CDR1 and CDR2 (germline): DFQATT, SNEGSKA (reference sequence). The germline V and J ends were trimmed by 2 bases and 4 bases, with 19 bases remaining between them. The CDR3 coding sequence is TGCAGTGCTAGAAGGTTCGGGAGGGGGCGCGCAGATACGCAGTATTTT. Protein: CSARRFGRGRADTQYF.

This clonotype was recorded many times. This sequence joins TRBV9 and TRBJ2-3; 12 nucleotides align to TRBD2. CDR1 and CDR2 from the germline V gene are SGDLS and YYNGEE. V lost 0 bases, J lost 1 base, and 6 bases stayed unmatched. This CDR3 region has 18 residues. Here the CDR3 DNA reads TGTGCCAGCAGCGTAGCAGGGACTAGCGGGCGTCGCACAGATACGCAGTATTTT. This encodes CASSVAGTSGRRTDTQYF.

This rearrangement joins TRBV7-2 to TRBJ1-2; 9 bases fit TRBD1. The CDR3 runs to 15 residues. V trimming: 3 bases; J trimming: 5 bases; junction bases outside the gene matches: 7. CDR1 and CDR2 from the germline V gene are SGHTA and FQGNSA. DNA for the CDR3: TGTGCCAGCAGCTTTCGACAGGGGGTAGCATATGGCTACACCTTC. Protein product: CASSFRQGVAYGYTF.

The J gene is TRBJ1-6, the V gene TRBV2; a weak D match, TRBD1 (5 bases). The germline V gene encodes CDR1 SNHLY and CDR2 FYNNEI. The V end lost 7 bases, the J end lost 10 bases, and 11 bases lay between the germline ends. The CDR3 runs to 12 residues. The CDR3 nucleotides are TGTGCCAGCACCAAGGGGAAATCACCCCTCCACTTT. This gives the protein CASTKGKSPLHF.

CDR3 sequence reads: CSARTGGSSYNEQFF. The CDR3 DNA reads TGCAGTGCTAGAACCGGGGGGAGTTCCTACAATGAGCAGTTCTTC. This chain uses TRBV20-1 with TRBJ2-1; 7 bases are a match to TRBD2. J lost 1 base, V lost 2 bases, and 5 bases had no gene match. Germline loops: CDR1 DFQATT, CDR2 SNEGSKA (reference sequence). This CDR3 is 15 amino acids long.

The table lists this clonotype with a few counts. The chain joins TRBV5-1 to TRBJ1-2, with D perhaps TRBD1 (5 bases). The CDR3 is 16 residues long. CDR1 is SGHRS, CDR2 YFSETQ, per germline. With 0 bases removed from V and 4 bases from J, the gap between germline ends came to 16 bases. The CDR3 loop reads CASSLEGRWGGYGYTF. The CDR3 nucleotides are TGCGCCAGCAGCTTGGAAGGCCGTTGGGGGGGCTATGGCTACACCTTC. The full variable domain, its missing parts supplied by reference TRBV5-1 and TRBJ1-2, is KAGVTQTPRYLIKTRGQQVTLSCSPISGHRSVSWYQQTPGQGLQFLFEYFSETQRNKGNFPGRFSGRQFSNSRSEMNVSTLELGDSALYLCASSLEGRWGGYGYTFGSGTRLTVV.

This clonotype was seen only a few times. The chain recombines TRBV7-6 with TRBJ2-3, with D unclear. V lost 5 bases and J lost 1, with 10 bases in between. The CDR3 is made up of 14 amino acids. Germline CDR1 reads SGHVS; CDR2 reads FNYEAQ. This CDR3 is CASSPRSGTDTQYF. Here the CDR3 DNA reads TGTGCCAGCAGCCCCAGGAGCGGCACAGATACGCAGTATTTT.

The chain is built from TRBV7-2 and TRBJ2-1; TRBD1 matches at 8 bases. There are 13 residues in the CDR3. Germline V gene sequence: CDR1 SGHTA, CDR2 FQGNSA. V trimming: 5 bases; J trimming: 8 bases; junction bases outside the gene matches: 5. The DNA of the CDR3 is TGTGCCAGCAGCATAGACAGGGGCTATGAGCAGTTCTTC. Protein product: CASSIDRGYEQFF.

V is TRBV4-3 and J is TRBJ1-2, with D possibly TRBD1 on 5 matching bases. The V and J ends lost 0 bases and 7 bases respectively, with 15 bases between them. The CDR3 runs to 15 residues. Germline CDR1 reads LGHNA; CDR2 reads YSLEER. CDR3 DNA sequence: TGCGCCAGCAGCCAAGATGTGGTCCCGAGGGGTGGCTACACCTTC. Protein sequence: CASSQDVVPRGGYTF.

The chain uses TRBV12-3 or TRBV12-4 and TRBJ2-7; 11 nucleotides line up with TRBD2. The CDR3 has 15 residues. Germline trimming cut 5 bases from V and 3 bases from J; bases unmatched to any gene: 6. In DNA, the CDR3 is TGTGCCAGCAGTCCCCAACTAGCGGGAGTCTACGAGCAGTACTTC. Translated, it gives CASSPQLAGVYEQYF.

This clonotype has a handful of counts. This chain uses TRBV24-1 with TRBJ2-1, with 10 bases aligning to TRBD2. Germline values: CDR1 KGHDR, CDR2 SFDVKD. The CDR3 extends over 23 amino acids. Trimming at V came to 5 bases and at J to 2 bases, leaving 26 bases not matched to a gene. CDR3 sequence: CATSVTSAKGLADPERTYNEQFF. For the CDR3, the DNA is TGTGCCACCAGTGTTACGTCGGCCAAAGGACTAGCGGACCCCGAAAGGACCTACAATGAGCAGTTCTTC.

J is TRBJ2-5 and V is TRBV5-1; the D call may be TRBD1 or TRBD2 (5 bases each). This CDR3 contains 16 residues. V was clipped by 6 bases and J by 1 base, with 19 bases between them. Germline V gene lookup returns CDR1 SGHRS and CDR2 YFSETQ. CDR3: CASKSTFPGPQETQYF. The DNA of the CDR3 is TGCGCCAGCAAGAGCACTTTCCCGGGACCCCAAGAGACCCAGTACTTC.

The sample holds a few counts of this clonotype. The V gene is TRBV24-1, the J gene TRBJ2-1; 7 bases map to TRBD1. V lost 4 bases, J lost 6 bases, and 11 bases stayed unmatched. The CDR3 is made up of 16 amino acids. Germline lookup yields CDR1 KGHDR and CDR2 SFDVKD. DNA for the CDR3: TGTGCCACCAGTGAACCGGACAGGAAGGTTCCCAATGAGCAGTTCTTC. Translating it yields CATSEPDRKVPNEQFF.

This chain joins TRBV6-1 and TRBJ1-2; tentative D call: TRBD1 (5 bases). This CDR3 region has 15 residues. V was trimmed by 0 bases and J by 11 bases, leaving 19 bases between them. The germline CDR1 and CDR2 sequences are MNHNS and SASEGT. CDR3 in amino acids: CASSEAVGPGEGYTF. The CDR3 DNA sequence: TGTGCCAGCAGTGAAGCTGTTGGGCCCGGCGAGGGGTACACCTTC.

This clonotype has only a few counts. The V gene is TRBV5-1, the J gene TRBJ1-2, with 7 bases that match TRBD1. This CDR3 comprises 13 residues. Trimming at V came to 4 bases and at J to 4 bases, leaving 4 bases not matched to a gene. CDR1 and CDR2 (germline): SGHRS, YFSETQ. The CDR3 here is CASSPGQPYGYTF. DNA for the CDR3: TGCGCCAGCAGCCCGGGACAGCCCTATGGCTACACCTTC.

This clonotype was picked up a small number of times. The chain uses TRBV4-3 and TRBJ2-7; possibly TRBD1 for D (6 bases). Between the trimmed V and J ends, which lost 0 bases and 4 bases, there was a span of 16 bases. The germline V gene encodes CDR1 LGHNA and CDR2 YSLEER. The CDR3 totals 16 residues. The CDR3 loop is CASSQDPRTAAYEQYF. CDR3 DNA: TGCGCCAGCAGCCAAGACCCTAGGACAGCTGCTTACGAGCAGTACTTC.